This TCR beta chain appears in the sequencing data of a study of T cells in Graves' hyperthyroidism and ophthalmopathy. Study-wide context: Upon initial diagnosis and before any treatment, peripheral blood was collected.

Out of about 10 ml of fresh peripheral blood came the PBMCs. This clonotype was counted only a few times. The CDR3 has 16 amino acids. Deletions cut 1 base from V and 4 bases from J, with 15 bases between. In germline, CDR1 is LGHNA, CDR2 YNFKEQ. Amplification of TCR beta CDR3 regions used RNA as the template. TCR CDR3 underwent first-round RT-PCR with the HTBI primer set. TCRdb called the multiplex PCR reads again in MiXCR, with one record for every CDR3 protein. The table includes about 300,000 distinct CDR3 sequences, about 19% detected once. Sequencing was carried out using blood. The receptor's source is a man in his fifties or sixties with Graves' ophthalmopathy. The rearrangement joins TRBV4-2 to TRBJ2-3; D is uncertain. CDR3 bases: TGTGCCAGCAGCCAAGGAAATGTCCGCCAGTCAGATACGCAGTATTTT. This codes for CASSQGNVRQSDTQYF.